This T cell receptor (beta chain) comes out of a study of blood T cell repertoires in COVID-19. Study background: Nucleic acid was either cDNA or gDNA, and it came from T cells, B-cell-depleted T cells, or PBMCs.

The V gene's germline CDR1 is MDHEN and CDR2 SYDVKM. V lost 7 bases to trimming and J lost 0 bases, with 13 bases between them. This CDR3 has 15 residues. Original processing methods: Reference gene primer amplification gave nucleated cell count estimates. TCRdb's table, derived via immunoSEQ multiplex PCR, lists solely in-frame clones and lacks some. The V and J calls and the clone size are those of that table, but D and trimming were determined from the DNA. The table includes under 250,000 clones, roughly 90% detected once. The receptor was isolated from a man between 60 and 75 years old who had recovered from COVID-19. V gene TRBV28 combines with J gene TRBJ1-3; D is perhaps TRBD1 (5 bases). Sequenced material: peripheral blood. CDR3 amino acids: CASTRDSHSGNTIYF. The CDR3, as DNA: TGTGCCAGCACCCGGGACTCTCACTCTGGAAACACCATATATTTT.